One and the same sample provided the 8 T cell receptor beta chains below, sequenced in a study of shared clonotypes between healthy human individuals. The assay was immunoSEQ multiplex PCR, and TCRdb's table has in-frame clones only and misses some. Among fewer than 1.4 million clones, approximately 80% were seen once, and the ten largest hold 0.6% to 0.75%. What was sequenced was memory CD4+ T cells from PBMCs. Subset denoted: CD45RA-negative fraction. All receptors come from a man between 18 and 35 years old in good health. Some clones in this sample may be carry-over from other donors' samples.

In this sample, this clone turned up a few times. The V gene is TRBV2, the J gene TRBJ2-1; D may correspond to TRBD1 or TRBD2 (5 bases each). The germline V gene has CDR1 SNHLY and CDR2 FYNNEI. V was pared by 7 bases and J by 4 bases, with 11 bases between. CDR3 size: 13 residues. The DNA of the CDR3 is TGTGCCAGCAAGGGACGCCTTTACAATGAGCAGTTCTTC. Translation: CASKGRLYNEQFF.

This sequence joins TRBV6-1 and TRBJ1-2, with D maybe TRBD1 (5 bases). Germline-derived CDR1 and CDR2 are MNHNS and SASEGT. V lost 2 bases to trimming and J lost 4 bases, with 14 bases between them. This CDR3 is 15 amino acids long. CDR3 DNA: TGTGCCAGCAGTGAAACATGGGGCGCGGGCTATGGCTACACCTTC. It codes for CASSETWGAGYGYTF.

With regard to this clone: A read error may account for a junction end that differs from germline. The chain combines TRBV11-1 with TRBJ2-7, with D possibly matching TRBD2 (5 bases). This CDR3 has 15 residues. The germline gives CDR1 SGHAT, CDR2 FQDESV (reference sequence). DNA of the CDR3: TGTGCCAGCAGACGGACCGAACTAGAGGCCGACGAGCAGTGCTTC. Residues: CASRRTELEADEQCF. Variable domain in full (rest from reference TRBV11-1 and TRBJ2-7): EAEVAQSPRYKITEKSQAVAFWCDPISGHATLYWYRQILGQGPELLVQFQDESVVDDSQLPKDRFSAERLKGVDSTLKIQPAELGDSAMYLCASRRTELEADEQCFGPGTRLTVT.

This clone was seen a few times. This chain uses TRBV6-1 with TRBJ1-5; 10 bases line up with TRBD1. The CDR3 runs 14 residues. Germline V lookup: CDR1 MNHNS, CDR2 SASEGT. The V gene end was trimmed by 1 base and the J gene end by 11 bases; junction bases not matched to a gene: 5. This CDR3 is CASSEGGQGRTQHF. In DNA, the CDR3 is TGTGCCAGCAGTGAAGGGGGACAGGGGAGGACCCAGCATTTT.

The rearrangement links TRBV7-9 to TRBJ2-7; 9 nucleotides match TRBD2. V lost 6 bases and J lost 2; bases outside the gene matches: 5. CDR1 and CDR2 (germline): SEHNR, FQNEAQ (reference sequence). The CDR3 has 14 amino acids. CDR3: CASRTSGNTYEQYF. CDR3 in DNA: TGTGCCAGCAGGACTAGCGGAAACACCTACGAGCAGTACTTC.

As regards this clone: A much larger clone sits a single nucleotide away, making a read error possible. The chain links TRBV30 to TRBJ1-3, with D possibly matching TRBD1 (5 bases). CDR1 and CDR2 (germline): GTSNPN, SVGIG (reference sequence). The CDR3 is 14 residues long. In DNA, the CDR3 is TGTGCCTGGAGTGTAGGAGGGGCCGGAAACACCATACATTTT. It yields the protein CAWSVGGAGNTIHF.

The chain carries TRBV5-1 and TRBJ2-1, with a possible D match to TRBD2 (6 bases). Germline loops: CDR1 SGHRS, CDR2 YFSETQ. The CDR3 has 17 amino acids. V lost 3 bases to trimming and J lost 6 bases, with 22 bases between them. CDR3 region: CASSYGRTLARGNEQFF. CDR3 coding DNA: TGCGCCAGCAGCTACGGTCGGACCCTAGCGAGGGGCAATGAGCAGTTCTTC.

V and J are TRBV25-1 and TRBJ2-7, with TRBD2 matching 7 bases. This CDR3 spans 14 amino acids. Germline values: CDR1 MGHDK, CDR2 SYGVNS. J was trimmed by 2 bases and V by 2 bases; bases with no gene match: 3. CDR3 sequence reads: CASSESGTTYEQYF. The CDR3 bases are TGTGCCAGCAGTGAAAGCGGGACTACCTACGAGCAGTACTTC.